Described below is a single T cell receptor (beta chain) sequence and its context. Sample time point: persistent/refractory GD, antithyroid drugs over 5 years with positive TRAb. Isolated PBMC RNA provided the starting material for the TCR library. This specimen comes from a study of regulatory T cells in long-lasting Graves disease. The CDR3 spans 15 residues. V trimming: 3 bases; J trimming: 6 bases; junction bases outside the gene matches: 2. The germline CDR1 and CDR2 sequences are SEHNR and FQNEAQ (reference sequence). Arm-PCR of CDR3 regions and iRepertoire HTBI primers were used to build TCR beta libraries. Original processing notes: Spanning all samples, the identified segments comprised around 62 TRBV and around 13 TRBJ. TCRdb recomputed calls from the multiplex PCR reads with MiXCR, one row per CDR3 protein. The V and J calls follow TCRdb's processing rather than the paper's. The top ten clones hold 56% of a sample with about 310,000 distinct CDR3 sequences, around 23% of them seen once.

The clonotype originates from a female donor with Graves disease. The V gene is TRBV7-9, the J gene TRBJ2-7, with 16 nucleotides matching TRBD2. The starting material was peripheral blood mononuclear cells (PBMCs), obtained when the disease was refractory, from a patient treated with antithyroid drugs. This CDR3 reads CASSLGTSGRAEQYF. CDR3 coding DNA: TGTGCCAGCAGCTTGGGGACTAGCGGGAGGGCCGAGCAGTACTTC.